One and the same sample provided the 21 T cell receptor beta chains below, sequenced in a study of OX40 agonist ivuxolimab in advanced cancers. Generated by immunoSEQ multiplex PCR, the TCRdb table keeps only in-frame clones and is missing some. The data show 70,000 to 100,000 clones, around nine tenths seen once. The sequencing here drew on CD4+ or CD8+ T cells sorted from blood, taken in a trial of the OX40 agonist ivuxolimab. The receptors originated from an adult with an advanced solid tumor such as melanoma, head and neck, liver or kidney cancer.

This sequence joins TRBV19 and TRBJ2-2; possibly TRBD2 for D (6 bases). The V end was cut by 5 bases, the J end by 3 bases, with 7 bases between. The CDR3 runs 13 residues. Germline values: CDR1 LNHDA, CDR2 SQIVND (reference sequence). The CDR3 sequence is CASSWEDTGELFF. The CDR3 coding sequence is TGTGCCAGTAGTTGGGAGGACACCGGGGAGCTGTTTTTT.

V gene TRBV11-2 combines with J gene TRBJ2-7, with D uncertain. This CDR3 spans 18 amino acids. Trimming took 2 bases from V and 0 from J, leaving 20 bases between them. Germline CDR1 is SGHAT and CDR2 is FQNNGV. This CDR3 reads CASSLFGIPDADSYEQYF. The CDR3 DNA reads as TGTGCCAGCAGCTTATTTGGGATCCCGGACGCTGACTCCTACGAGCAGTACTTC.

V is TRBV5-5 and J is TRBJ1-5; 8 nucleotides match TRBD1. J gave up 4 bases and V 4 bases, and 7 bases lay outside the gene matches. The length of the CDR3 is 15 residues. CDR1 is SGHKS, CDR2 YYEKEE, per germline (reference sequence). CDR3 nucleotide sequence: TGTGCCAGCAGCCCGGGGGACAGGAGGAATCAGCCCCAGCATTTT. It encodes CASSPGDRRNQPQHF.

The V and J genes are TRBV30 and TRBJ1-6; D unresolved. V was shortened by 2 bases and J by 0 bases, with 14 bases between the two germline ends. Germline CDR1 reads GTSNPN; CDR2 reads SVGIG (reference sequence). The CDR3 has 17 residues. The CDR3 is CAWSRQKRSSYNSPLHF. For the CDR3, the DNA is TGTGCCTGGAGTAGGCAGAAAAGGAGCTCCTATAATTCACCCCTCCACTTT.

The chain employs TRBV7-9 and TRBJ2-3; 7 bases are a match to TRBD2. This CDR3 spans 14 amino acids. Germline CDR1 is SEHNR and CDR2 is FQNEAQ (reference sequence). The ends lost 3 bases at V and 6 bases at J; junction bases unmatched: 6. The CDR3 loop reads CASSFGLDTDTQYF. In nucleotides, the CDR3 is TGTGCCAGCAGCTTCGGACTAGATACCGATACGCAGTATTTT.

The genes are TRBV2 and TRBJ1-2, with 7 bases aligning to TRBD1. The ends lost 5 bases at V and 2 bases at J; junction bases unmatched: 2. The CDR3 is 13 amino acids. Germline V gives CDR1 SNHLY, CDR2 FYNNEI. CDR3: CASSPGQNYGYTF. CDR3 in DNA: TGTGCCAGCAGTCCGGGACAGAACTATGGCTACACCTTC.

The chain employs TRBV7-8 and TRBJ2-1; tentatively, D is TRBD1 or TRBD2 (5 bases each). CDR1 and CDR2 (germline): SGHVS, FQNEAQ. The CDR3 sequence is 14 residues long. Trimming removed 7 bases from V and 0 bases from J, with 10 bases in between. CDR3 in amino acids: CASNFGGSYNEQFF. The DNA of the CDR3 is TGTGCCAGCAACTTTGGGGGCTCCTACAATGAGCAGTTCTTC.

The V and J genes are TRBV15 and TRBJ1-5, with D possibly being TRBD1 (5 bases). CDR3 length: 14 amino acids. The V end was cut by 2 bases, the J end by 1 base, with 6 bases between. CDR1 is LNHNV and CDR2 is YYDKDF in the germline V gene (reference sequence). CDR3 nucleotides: TGTGCCACCAGCAGAAGACAGAGCAATCAGCCCCAGCATTTT. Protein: CATSRRQSNQPQHF. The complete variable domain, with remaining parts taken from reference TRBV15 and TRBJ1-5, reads DAMVIQNPRYQVTQFGKPVTLSCSQTLNHNVMYWYQQKSSQAPKLLFHYYDKDFNNEADTPDNFQSRRPNTSFCFLDIRSPGLGDTAMYLCATSRRQSNQPQHFGDGTRLSIL.

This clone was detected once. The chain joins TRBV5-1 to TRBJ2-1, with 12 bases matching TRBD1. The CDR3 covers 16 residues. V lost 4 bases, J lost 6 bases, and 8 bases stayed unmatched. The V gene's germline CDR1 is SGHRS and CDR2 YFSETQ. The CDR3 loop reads CASSGTGQGAGNEQFF. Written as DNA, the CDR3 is TGCGCCAGCAGCGGGACGGGACAGGGGGCAGGCAATGAGCAGTTCTTC.

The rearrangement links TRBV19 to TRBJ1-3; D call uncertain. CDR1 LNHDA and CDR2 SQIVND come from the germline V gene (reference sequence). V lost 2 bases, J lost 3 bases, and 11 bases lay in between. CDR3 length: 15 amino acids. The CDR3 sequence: CASSIQPGFGNTIYF. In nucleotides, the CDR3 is TGTGCCAGTAGTATACAACCGGGGTTTGGAAACACCATATATTTT. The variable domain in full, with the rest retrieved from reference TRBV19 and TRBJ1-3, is DGGITQSPKYLFRKEGQNVTLSCEQNLNHDAMYWYRQDPGQGLRLIYYSQIVNDFQKGDIAEGYSVSREKKESFPLTVTSAQKNPTAFYLCASSIQPGFGNTIYFGEGSWLTVV.

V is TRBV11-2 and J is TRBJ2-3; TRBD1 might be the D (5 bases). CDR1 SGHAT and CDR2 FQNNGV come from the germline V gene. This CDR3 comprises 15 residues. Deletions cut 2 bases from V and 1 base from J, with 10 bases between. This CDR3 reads CASSLTQERTDTQYF. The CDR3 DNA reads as TGTGCCAGCAGCTTAACACAGGAACGCACAGATACGCAGTATTTT.

This CDR3 is CASSLRQGQYEQYF. CDR3 nucleotide sequence: TGTGCCAGCAGCCTCAGACAGGGGCAGTACGAGCAGTACTTC. The J gene is TRBJ2-7, the V gene TRBV5-5; TRBD1 matches at 8 bases. The CDR3 extends over 14 amino acids. V trimming: 4 bases; J trimming: 4 bases; junction bases outside the gene matches: 7. CDR1 is SGHKS, CDR2 YYEKEE, per germline (reference sequence).

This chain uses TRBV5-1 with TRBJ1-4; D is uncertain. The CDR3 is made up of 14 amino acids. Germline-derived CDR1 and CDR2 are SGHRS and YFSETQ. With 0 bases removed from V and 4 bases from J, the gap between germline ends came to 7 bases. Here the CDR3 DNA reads TGCGCCAGCAGCTTGGGGGAGTATAATGAAAAACTGTTTTTT. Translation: CASSLGEYNEKLFF.

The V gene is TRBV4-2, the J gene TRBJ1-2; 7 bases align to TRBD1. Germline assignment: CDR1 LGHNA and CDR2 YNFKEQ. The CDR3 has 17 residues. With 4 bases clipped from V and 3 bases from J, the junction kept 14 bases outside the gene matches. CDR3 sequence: CASSLGQIALTHYGYTF. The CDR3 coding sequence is TGTGCCAGCAGCCTGGGACAGATTGCACTTACTCACTATGGCTACACCTTC.

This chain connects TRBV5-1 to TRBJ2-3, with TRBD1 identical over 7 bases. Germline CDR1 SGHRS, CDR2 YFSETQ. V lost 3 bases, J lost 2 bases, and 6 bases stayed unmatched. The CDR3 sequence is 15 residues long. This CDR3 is CASSSTGQTTDTQYF. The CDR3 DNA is TGCGCCAGCAGCTCGACGGGACAGACCACAGATACGCAGTATTTT.

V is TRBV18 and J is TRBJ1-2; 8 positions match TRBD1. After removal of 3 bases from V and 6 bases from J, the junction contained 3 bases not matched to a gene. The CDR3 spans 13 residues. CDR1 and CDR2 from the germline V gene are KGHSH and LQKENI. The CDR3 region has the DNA TGTGCCAGCTCACCGAACAGGGGGAATGGCTACACCTTC. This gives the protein CASSPNRGNGYTF.

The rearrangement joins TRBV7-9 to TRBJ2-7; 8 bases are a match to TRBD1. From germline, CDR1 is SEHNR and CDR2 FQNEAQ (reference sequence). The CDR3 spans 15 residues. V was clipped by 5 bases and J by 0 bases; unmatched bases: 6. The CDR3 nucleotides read TGTGCCAGCAGCAGGTGGACAGGGAGCTCCTACGAGCAGTACTTC. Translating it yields CASSRWTGSSYEQYF. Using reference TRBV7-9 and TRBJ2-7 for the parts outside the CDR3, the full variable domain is DTGVSQNPRHKITKRGQNVTFRCDPISEHNRLYWYRQTLGQGPEFLTYFQNEAQLEKSRLLSDRFSAERPKGSFSTLEIQRTEQGDSAMYLCASSRWTGSSYEQYFGPGTRLTVT.

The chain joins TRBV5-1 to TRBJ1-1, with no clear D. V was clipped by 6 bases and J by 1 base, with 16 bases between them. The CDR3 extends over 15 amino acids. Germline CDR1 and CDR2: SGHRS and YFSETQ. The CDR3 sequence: CASNSRTGRNTEAFF. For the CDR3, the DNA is TGCGCCAGCAACTCCCGGACGGGCAGGAACACTGAAGCTTTCTTT.

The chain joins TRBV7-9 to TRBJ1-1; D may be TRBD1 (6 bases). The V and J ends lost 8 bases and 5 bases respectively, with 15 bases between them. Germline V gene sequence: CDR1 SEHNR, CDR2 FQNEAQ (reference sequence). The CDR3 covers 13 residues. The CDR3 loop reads CASAGATRTEAFF. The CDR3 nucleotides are TGTGCCAGCGCAGGGGCGACTAGAACTGAAGCTTTCTTT. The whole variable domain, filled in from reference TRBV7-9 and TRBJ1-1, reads DTGVSQNPRHKITKRGQNVTFRCDPISEHNRLYWYRQTLGQGPEFLTYFQNEAQLEKSRLLSDRFSAERPKGSFSTLEIQRTEQGDSAMYLCASAGATRTEAFFGQGTRLTVV.

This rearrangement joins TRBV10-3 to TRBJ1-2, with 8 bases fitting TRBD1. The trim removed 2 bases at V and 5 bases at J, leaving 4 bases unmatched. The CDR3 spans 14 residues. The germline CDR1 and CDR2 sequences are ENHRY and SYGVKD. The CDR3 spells CAISEGTGEYGYTF. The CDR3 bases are TGTGCCATCAGTGAGGGGACAGGAGAATATGGCTACACCTTC.

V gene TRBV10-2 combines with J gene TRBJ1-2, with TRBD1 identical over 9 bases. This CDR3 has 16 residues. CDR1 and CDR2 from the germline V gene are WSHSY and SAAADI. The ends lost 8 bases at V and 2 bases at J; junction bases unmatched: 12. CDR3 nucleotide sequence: TGCGCCAGCTTTTCCCGGACAGGGGCCCTAAACTATGGCTACACCTTC. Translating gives CASFSRTGALNYGYTF.